Presented here are 3 T cell receptor beta chains from one specimen sequenced in a study of low-dose radiotherapy and immunotherapy resistance in tumors. Time point of the sample: before trial treatment. Primers used for first-strand cDNA, a TRAV- and TRBV-specific set, covered both alpha and beta chains. TCR amplification involved approximately 20 PCR cycles with a constant-region primer and V-primer adapter. TCRdb re-called the reads through MiXCR, storing one row per CDR3 protein. Here the sample spans 80,000 to 90,000 distinct CDR3 sequences, roughly a sixth being singletons. This specimen consisted of PBMCs, obtained before treatment. These receptors all stem from a male donor with prostate cancer.

The genes are TRBV9 and TRBJ2-3; 9 bases align to TRBD2. V lost 2 bases to trimming and J lost 1 base; unmatched junction nucleotides: 2. Looked up from germline, CDR1 is SGDLS and CDR2 is YYNGEE. There are 15 residues in the CDR3. The CDR3 bases are TGTGCCAGCAGCGTGCCTAGCGGGGGCACAGATACGCAGTATTTT. It encodes CASSVPSGGTDTQYF.

This clonotype came up many times. The chain employs TRBV5-4 and TRBJ2-7; 7 nucleotides match TRBD1. Germline V gives CDR1 SGHNT, CDR2 YYREEE (reference sequence). Losses at the gene ends were 4 bases for V and 5 bases for J; bases not matched to a gene: 9. This CDR3 is built from 14 residues. This chain's CDR3 is CASSPRGFYDEQYF. CDR3 bases: TGTGCCAGCAGCCCCAGGGGGTTCTACGACGAGCAGTACTTC.

The rearrangement joins TRBV6-2 or TRBV6-3 to TRBJ1-2, with 8 bases aligning to TRBD1. In germline, CDR1 is MNHEY, CDR2 SVGEGT. Trimming cost V 6 bases and J 5 bases; bases outside gene matches: 11. The CDR3 length is 15 residues. CDR3 sequence: CASSITERTGYGYTF. Written as DNA, the CDR3 is TGTGCCAGCAGCATTACCGAGAGGACAGGGTATGGCTACACCTTC.